These 19 T cell receptor beta chains came from one sample sequenced in a study of spatial heterogeneity in lung cancer. Study-wide points: It was found that expanded intratumoral alpha and beta TCR counts tracked tumor mutation counts.

A single record per CDR3 protein comes from TCRdb applying MiXCR to the 5' RACE reads. The sample records several thousand distinct CDR3 sequences, approximately 15% being singletons. Time point denoted: sample taken at primary tumor resection. No antigen has been assigned to these receptors. The specimen was lung tumor tissue, collected at surgery. The receptors derive from a female donor with early-stage non-small cell lung cancer.

This clonotype counts as large. The rearrangement uses TRBV3-1 and TRBJ2-7; 7 nucleotides agree with TRBD2. The CDR3 length is 14 residues. Per the germline V gene, CDR1 is LGHDT and CDR2 is YNNKEL (reference sequence). Trimming removed 1 base from V and 6 bases from J; junction bases left unmatched: 6. This CDR3 is CASSQGGPGGEQYF. The CDR3 coding sequence is TGTGCCAGCAGCCAAGGCGGCCCGGGAGGCGAGCAGTACTTC.

By proportion, this clonotype is medium-sized. The CDR3 region has the DNA TGCAGTGCTAGGGTGGCAGGAGGGTACCAAGAGACCCAGTACTTC. Translating it yields CSARVAGGYQETQYF. The chain employs TRBV20-1 and TRBJ2-5; a weak D match, TRBD2 (6 bases). The CDR3 spans 15 residues. CDR1 DFQATT and CDR2 SNEGSKA come from the germline V gene (reference sequence). V lost 3 bases, J lost 0 bases, and 14 bases lay in between.

Relative to its sample, this clonotype is medium-sized. This chain links TRBV12-3 or TRBV12-4 with TRBJ1-5; 8 nucleotides line up with TRBD1. The CDR3 extends over 15 amino acids. The junction had 2 bases not matched to a gene; V was cut back by 3 bases and J by 1 base. The chain's CDR3 is CASSFGQGSNQPQHF. The CDR3 coding sequence is TGTGCCAGCAGTTTTGGACAGGGAAGCAATCAGCCCCAGCATTTT.

The genes are TRBV5-1 and TRBJ2-3; 8 nucleotides align to TRBD2. From germline, CDR1 is SGHRS and CDR2 YFSETQ. This CDR3 spans 19 amino acids. V lost 4 bases and J lost 3; bases outside the gene matches: 19. The CDR3 region is CASSRLGVAGLIPTDTQYF. The CDR3 nucleotides are TGCGCCAGCAGCCGACTCGGAGTAGCGGGATTGATCCCAACAGATACGCAGTATTTT.

Here the CDR3 DNA reads TGTGCCAGCAGCTTCCAGGGGACCAATAATTCACCCCTCCACTTT. Its translation: CASSFQGTNNSPLHF. The V call is TRBV7-2, the J call TRBJ1-6, with D perhaps TRBD1 (6 bases). Trimming stripped 3 bases from V and 5 bases from J, with 11 bases between. CDR1 is SGHTA and CDR2 is FQGNSA in the germline V gene. The CDR3 length is 15 residues. Full variable domain (rest looked up from reference TRBV7-2 and TRBJ1-6): GAGVSQSPSNKVTEKGKDVELRCDPISGHTALYWYRQSLGQGLEFLIYFQGNSAPDKSGLPSDRFSAERTGGSVSTLTIQRTQQEDSAVYLCASSFQGTNNSPLHFGNGTRLTVT.

This clonotype showed up many times. CDR3 protein: CASSRAGGDDGYTF. The DNA for the CDR3 is TGTGCCAGCTCAAGGGCAGGGGGCGATGATGGCTACACCTTC. V is TRBV18 and J is TRBJ1-2; 8 bases line up with TRBD1. Germline CDR1 KGHSH, CDR2 LQKENI. Trimming cost V 5 bases and J 6 bases; bases outside gene matches: 8. The CDR3 is 14 residues long.

This clonotype was seen ten or more times. This sequence joins TRBV20-1 and TRBJ2-5, with D uncertain. Trimming cost V 5 bases and J 8 bases, with 24 bases left between them. The CDR3 loop spans 15 amino acids. Germline assignment: CDR1 DFQATT and CDR2 SNEGSKA (reference sequence). In DNA, the CDR3 is TGCAGTGCTCTGTCTCACGGGTCTCCTCCGCCAACCCAGTACTTC. Translated: CSALSHGSPPPTQYF.

This clonotype was recorded at least ten times. DNA of the CDR3: TGTGCCAGCAGTTACACGACAGGGGAGGATTCACCCCTCCACTTT. Translating gives CASSYTTGEDSPLHF. The chain links TRBV6-5 to TRBJ1-6, with 8 bases matching TRBD1. V gave up 2 bases and J gave up 8 bases; unmatched junction bases: 5. This CDR3 has 15 residues. Germline CDR1 MNHEY, CDR2 SVGAGI.

This clonotype was detected ten times or more. V usage is TRBV12-3 or TRBV12-4 and J usage is TRBJ1-5, with a possible D match to TRBD1 (6 bases). The length of the CDR3 is 14 residues. V lost 1 base and J lost 5, with 9 bases in between. The CDR3 spells CASSLEAGDQPQHF. CDR3 DNA sequence: TGTGCCAGCAGTTTAGAGGCAGGGGATCAGCCCCAGCATTTT.

In its sample, this clonotype was seen a few times. CDR3 in amino acids: CASSEGQGAIDEQFF. The CDR3 DNA reads as TGTGCCAGCAGTGAAGGGCAGGGGGCCATTGATGAGCAGTTCTTC. J is TRBJ2-1 and V is TRBV25-1; TRBD1 agrees at 8 bases. CDR1 and CDR2 from the germline V gene are MGHDK and SYGVNS. V was pared by 2 bases and J by 8 bases, with 8 bases of the junction left unmatched. This CDR3 comprises 15 residues.

This clonotype has ten or more counts. The DNA of the CDR3 is TGTGCCAGCAGTTTAGCGCTTGGGACAGGGGGGCGGGCAGATACGCAGTATTTT. It is translated as CASSLALGTGGRADTQYF. The gene calls are TRBV12-3 or TRBV12-4 and TRBJ2-3, with TRBD1 identical over 11 bases. After removal of 0 bases from V and 4 bases from J, the junction contained 9 bases not matched to a gene. This CDR3 is built from 18 residues.

This clonotype came up a few times. This chain uses TRBV3-1 with TRBJ1-1, with D possibly TRBD1 on 6 matching bases. The V and J ends lost 4 bases and 1 base respectively, with 16 bases between them. The CDR3 covers 16 residues. Germline V gene data show CDR1 as LGHDT and CDR2 as YNNKEL (reference sequence). DNA for the CDR3: TGTGCCAGCAGCCTCAAATGGGGGGGCTGGAACACTGAAGCTTTCTTT. It specifies CASSLKWGGWNTEAFF. Complete variable domain (other parts from reference TRBV3-1 and TRBJ1-1): DTAVSQTPKYLVTQMGNDKSIKCEQNLGHDTMYWYKQDSKKFLKIMFSYNNKELIINETVPNRFSPKSPDKAHLNLHINSLELGDSAVYFCASSLKWGGWNTEAFFGQGTRLTVV.

By sample share, this clonotype is medium-sized. V usage is TRBV5-5 and J usage is TRBJ2-3; tentative D call: TRBD2 (6 bases). Germline-derived CDR1 and CDR2 are SGHKS and YYEKEE (reference sequence). This CDR3 has 16 amino acids. Deletions cut 0 bases from V and 6 bases from J, with 17 bases between. The CDR3 DNA sequence: TGTGCCAGCAGCTTGGTCAGGGCGGGGACCGCGGATACGCAGTATTTT. It encodes CASSLVRAGTADTQYF.

This clonotype was detected many times. The V call is TRBV2, the J call TRBJ1-5; possibly TRBD1 for D (5 bases). Germline CDR1 is SNHLY and CDR2 is FYNNEI. This CDR3 is built from 13 residues. Trimming took off 6 bases at V and 7 bases at J, with 13 bases between the two ends. The CDR3 here is CASREEEGQPQHF. CDR3 nucleotide sequence: TGTGCCAGCAGAGAGGAGGAGGGGCAGCCCCAGCATTTT.

This clonotype is judged medium-sized. The CDR3 DNA is TGTGCCAGCAGTCCCCGCGCCGAGCAGACAAAACTGTTTTTT. This translates into CASSPRAEQTKLFF. J is TRBJ1-4 and V is TRBV6-5; unclear D gene. Trimming cost V 5 bases and J 10 bases, with 17 bases left between them. Germline loops: CDR1 MNHEY, CDR2 SVGAGI. CDR3 length: 14 residues.

The chain is built from TRBV18 and TRBJ2-1, with unresolved D. Trimming took off 0 bases at V and 7 bases at J, with 13 bases between the two ends. Per germline, CDR1 KGHSH and CDR2 LQKENI. The CDR3 loop spans 15 amino acids. The CDR3: CASSPPGVAKNEQFF. Here the CDR3 DNA reads TGTGCCAGCTCACCACCGGGCGTAGCTAAGAATGAGCAGTTCTTC. Using reference TRBV18 and TRBJ2-1 for the parts outside the CDR3, the full variable domain is NAGVMQNPRHLVRRRGQEARLRCSPMKGHSHVYWYRQLPEEGLKFMVYLQKENIIDESGMPKERFSAEFPKEGPSILRIQQVVRGDSAAYFCASSPPGVAKNEQFFGPGTRLTVL.

This clonotype rates as medium-sized. The J gene is TRBJ2-3, the V gene TRBV29-1; TRBD2 agrees at 13 bases. Germline V gene sequence: CDR1 SQVTM, CDR2 ANQGSEA. J lost 5 bases, V lost 1 base, and 12 bases had no gene match. The CDR3 runs to 18 residues. CDR3 loop: CSVEGGVTSGGAVDTQYF. The CDR3 region has the DNA TGCAGCGTTGAAGGTGGTGTCACTAGCGGGGGGGCCGTAGATACGCAGTATTTT.

By share, this clonotype ranks as medium-sized. The chain recombines TRBV12-3 or TRBV12-4 with TRBJ2-2; TRBD1 aligns across 11 bases. The CDR3 length is 15 residues. The V gene end was trimmed by 6 bases and the J gene end by 6 bases; junction bases not matched to a gene: 6. The CDR3 DNA reads TGTGCCAGCAGATTCCCGGGACAGGGGGCCGGGGAGCTGTTTTTT. It codes for CASRFPGQGAGELFF.

In its sample, this clonotype was seen many times. The chain has TRBV6-6 and TRBJ2-3; TRBD2 might be the D (6 bases). This CDR3 is 14 amino acids long. Germline values: CDR1 MNHNY, CDR2 SVGAGI (reference sequence). Trimming removed 8 bases from V and 1 base from J, with 13 bases in between. The CDR3 sequence is CASAGGLGTDTQYF. The CDR3 nucleotides read TGTGCCAGCGCCGGGGGTTTGGGCACAGATACGCAGTATTTT.